In this sample, the clone carrying this T cell receptor (beta chain) turned up many times. Its cognate antigen is unknown. The sample is drawn from a study of breast tumors, draining lymph nodes, adjacent tissues. Samples came from axillary lymph nodes draining the breast cancer. TCRdb analysed the multiplex PCR reads with MiXCR anew, one entry per CDR3 protein. This table holds approximately 300,000 distinct CDR3 sequences, under 35% found once. Findings of the study overall: Compared with basal-like, luminal-like tumors shared significantly more repertoire with nontumor tissue.

Sequencing input: axillary lymph node tissue. The receptor's source is a female donor with breast cancer. Some clones in this sample may be carry-over from other donors' samples.

In DNA, the CDR3 is TGCAGTGCTAGGACAGGGTACTACAATGAGCAGTTCTTC. Its translation is CSARTGYYNEQFF. This chain links TRBV20-1 with TRBJ2-1; 7 bases are shared with TRBD1. Germline assignment: CDR1 DFQATT and CDR2 SNEGSKA (reference sequence). V was pared by 3 bases and J by 3 bases, with 2 bases of the junction left unmatched. The CDR3 runs 13 residues.